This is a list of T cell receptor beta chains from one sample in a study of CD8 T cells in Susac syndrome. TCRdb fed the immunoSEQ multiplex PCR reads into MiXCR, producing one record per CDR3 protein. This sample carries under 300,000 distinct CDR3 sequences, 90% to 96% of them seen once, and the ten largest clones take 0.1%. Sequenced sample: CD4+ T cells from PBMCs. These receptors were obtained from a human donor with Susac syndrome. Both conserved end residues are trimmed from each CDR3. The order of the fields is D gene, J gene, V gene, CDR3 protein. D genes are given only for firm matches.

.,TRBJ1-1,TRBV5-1,ATTMTSGGTEAF
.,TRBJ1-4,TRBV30,AWSEPEGKLF
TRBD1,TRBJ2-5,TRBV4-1,ASSQTSGTGGKTQY
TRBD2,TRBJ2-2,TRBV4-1,ASSQMTSGSDDGELF
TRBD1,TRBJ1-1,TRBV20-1,SARGQELYEAF
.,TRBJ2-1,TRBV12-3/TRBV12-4,ASSQDSNYNEQF
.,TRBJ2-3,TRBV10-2,ASRSRERTDTQY
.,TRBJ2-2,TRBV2,ASSPRTRAGELF
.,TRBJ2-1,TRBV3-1,ASSQALGPNEQF
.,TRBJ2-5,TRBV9,ASSRIPGETQY
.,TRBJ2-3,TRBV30,AWSVDGRGSTDTQY
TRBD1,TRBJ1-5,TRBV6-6,ASSYSGTGNQPQH
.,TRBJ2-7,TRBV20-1,SARDLGFYEQY
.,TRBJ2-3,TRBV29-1,SAAGPKVVDTQY
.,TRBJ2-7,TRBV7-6,ASSTKTSAPLQY
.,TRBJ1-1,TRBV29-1,SETGRGGTEAF
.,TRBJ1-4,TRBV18,ASSPSTNEKLF
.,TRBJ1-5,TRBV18,ASSPQQAPSQPQH
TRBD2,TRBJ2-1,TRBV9,ASSWSSGSTYNEQF
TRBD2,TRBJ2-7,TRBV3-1,ASSQDLGLGSYEQY
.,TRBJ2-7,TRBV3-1,ASSQENEQY
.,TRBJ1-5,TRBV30,ACEGEPDQPQH
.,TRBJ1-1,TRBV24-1,ATSAEGRLPMNTEAF
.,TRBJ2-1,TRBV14,ASSQYLPHEQF